A selection of T cell receptor beta chains follows, all from one sample in a study of PD-1 blockade in classical Hodgkin lymphoma. Some clones are missing from TCRdb's copy, which holds only in-frame ones; the method was immunoSEQ multiplex PCR. The sample holds about 29,000 clones, 65% to 90% seen once. The sequences come from CD4+ T cells from blood, collected at baseline. The receptor source for this set is a human donor with classical Hodgkin lymphoma. The CDR3 runs from the conserved cysteine through the conserved F or W. The D gene is left open where the match is weak.

>.|TRBV5-4|TRBJ2-4|17
TGTGCCAGCAGCTCCTCGGCTACGGCGGACAGCAAAAACATTCAGTACTTC
CASSSSATADSKNIQYF
>.|TRBV12-5|TRBJ1-2|15
TGTGCTAGTGGTTCGGCGGGGTTTGATAGCTATGGCTACACCTTC
CASGSAGFDSYGYTF
>.|TRBV28|TRBJ1-2|10
TGTGCCAGTTACTTGCGGGGCTACACCTTC
CASYLRGYTF
>TRBD2|TRBV10-3|TRBJ2-1|16
TGTGCCATCAGGGCTAGCGGGAGTACCTCCTACAATGAGCAGTTCTTC
CAIRASGSTSYNEQFF
>.|TRBV5-1|TRBJ2-7|13
TGCGCCAGCAGCTTACTAGAGGGATACGAGCAGTACTTC
CASSLLEGYEQYF
>.|TRBV2|TRBJ2-5|13
TGTGCCAGCAGTGCCCGGATGGGGGAGACCCAGTACTTC
CASSARMGETQYF
>.|TRBV5-1|TRBJ2-2|13
TGCGCCAGCAGCCCAGGGGACACCGGGGAGCTGTTTTTT
CASSPGDTGELFF
>TRBD2|TRBV7-9|TRBJ2-7|14
TGTGCCAGCAGGAAAACTAGCGATTCCTACGAGCAGTACTTC
CASRKTSDSYEQYF
>.|TRBV7-9|TRBJ1-1|13
TGTGCCAGCAGCCAAGGGGTGAACACTGAAGCTTTCTTT
CASSQGVNTEAFF
>.|TRBV30|TRBJ2-7|16
TGTGCCTGGAGTGTGTTATCGGGGACACCTCTTTACGAGCAGTACTTC
CAWSVLSGTPLYEQYF
>TRBD1|TRBV7-2|TRBJ2-7|16
TGTGCCAGCAGCTTAGGCCCAAGGGGGACAGACTACGAGCAGTACTTC
CASSLGPRGTDYEQYF
>.|TRBV30|TRBJ1-1|14
TGTGCCTGGAGTGTACAGGGTACGAACACTGAAGCTTTCTTT
CAWSVQGTNTEAFF
>.|TRBV18|TRBJ1-2|16
TGTGCCAGCTCACCACCAATATACAGGGACGACTATGGCTACACCTTC
CASSPPIYRDDYGYTF
>.|TRBV7-2|TRBJ1-1|14
TGTGCCAGCAGCTTAGGTCCATTGAACACTGAAGCTTTCTTT
CASSLGPLNTEAFF